The clone carrying this T cell receptor (beta chain) came up a few times. Its antigen remains unidentified. One entry per CDR3 protein, called by TCRdb with MiXCR from the 5' RACE reads. This sample has 450,000 or so distinct CDR3 sequences, with more than 13% found just once. The sample belongs to a study of identical twins. Study-level results: Twin-shared out-of-frame alpha sequences were enriched for low generation probability. Beta out-of-frame sequences showed weaker excess sharing between twins. Interpretation of the results relied on cross-sectional statistical analysis and not on following the same donors. Abundant beta clonotypes from cord blood had fewer insertions, unlike memory repertoires, which showed none.

This CDR3 has 17 amino acids. V was clipped by 3 bases and J by 3 bases; unmatched bases: 5. Germline lookup yields CDR1 SGHTA and CDR2 FQGNSA. Separately, the same data were catalogued under a study of yellow fever vaccine responses in identical twins.

This TCR derives from a woman in her late teens or twenties in good health. The V gene is TRBV7-2, the J gene TRBJ2-3; TRBD2 agrees at 14 bases. Sequenced sample: CD4+ T cells sorted from blood. The DNA for the CDR3 is TGTGCCAGCAGCTTCGGGACTAGCGGGAGCGTGACAGATACGCAGTATTTT. Protein sequence: CASSFGTSGSVTDTQYF.